This TCR beta chain originates from a study of blood T cell repertoires in COVID-19. Study background: There were acute and convalescent COVID-19 samples, and they came from the United States, Italy and Spain. PBMCs, B-cell-depleted T cells, or T cells provided the cDNA or gDNA that made up the material.

In the source study's methods: The authors estimated nucleated cell counts from reference gene primer amplification. Repertoires were generated with immunoSEQ multiplex PCR, while TCRdb's copy carries only in-frame clones and drops some. V, J and clone size are those of that table, while D and trimming were read from the DNA. This sample yields 300,000 to 400,000 clones, of which about 90% are seen a single time; under 4% belongs to the top ten. In germline, CDR1 is LGHNA, CDR2 YNFKEQ. Germline trimming cut 3 bases from V and 10 bases from J; bases unmatched to any gene: 11. The CDR3 length is 15 residues. Those enrolled in Seattle joined during active infection and were followed longitudinally afterward.

This clonotype was obtained from a woman in her 30s with COVID-19, enrolled during active disease. Sequencing was performed on peripheral blood. The J gene is TRBJ2-2, the V gene TRBV4-2; 7 bases line up with TRBD1. CDR3 protein: CASSQTVGGPAELFF. CDR3 DNA: TGTGCCAGCAGCCAGACTGTAGGGGGCCCCGCGGAGCTGTTTTTT.